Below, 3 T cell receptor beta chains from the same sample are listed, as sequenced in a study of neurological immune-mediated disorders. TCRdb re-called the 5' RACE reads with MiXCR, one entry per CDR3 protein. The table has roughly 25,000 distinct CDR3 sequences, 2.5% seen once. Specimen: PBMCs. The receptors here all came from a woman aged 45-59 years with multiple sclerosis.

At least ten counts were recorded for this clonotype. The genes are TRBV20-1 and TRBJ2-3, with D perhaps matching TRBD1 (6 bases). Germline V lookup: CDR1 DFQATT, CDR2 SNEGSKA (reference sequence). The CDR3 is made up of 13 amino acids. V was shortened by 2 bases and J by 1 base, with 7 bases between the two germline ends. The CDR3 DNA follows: TGCAGTGCTAGAAGGACAGGCACAGATACGCAGTATTTT. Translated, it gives CSARRTGTDTQYF.

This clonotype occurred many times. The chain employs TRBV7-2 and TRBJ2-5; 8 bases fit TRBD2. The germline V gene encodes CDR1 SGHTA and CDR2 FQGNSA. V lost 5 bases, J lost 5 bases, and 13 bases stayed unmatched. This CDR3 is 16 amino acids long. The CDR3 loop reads CASSPGAGRVGETQYF. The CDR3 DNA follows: TGTGCCAGCAGCCCGGGTGCCGGGAGGGTAGGGGAGACCCAGTACTTC.

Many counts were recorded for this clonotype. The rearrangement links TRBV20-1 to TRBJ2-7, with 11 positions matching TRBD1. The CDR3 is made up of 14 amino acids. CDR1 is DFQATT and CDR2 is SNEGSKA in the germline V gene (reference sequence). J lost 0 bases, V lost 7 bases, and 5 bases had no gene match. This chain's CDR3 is CSVAGQGDSYEQYF. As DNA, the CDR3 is TGCAGTGTGGCGGGACAGGGGGACTCCTACGAGCAGTACTTC.